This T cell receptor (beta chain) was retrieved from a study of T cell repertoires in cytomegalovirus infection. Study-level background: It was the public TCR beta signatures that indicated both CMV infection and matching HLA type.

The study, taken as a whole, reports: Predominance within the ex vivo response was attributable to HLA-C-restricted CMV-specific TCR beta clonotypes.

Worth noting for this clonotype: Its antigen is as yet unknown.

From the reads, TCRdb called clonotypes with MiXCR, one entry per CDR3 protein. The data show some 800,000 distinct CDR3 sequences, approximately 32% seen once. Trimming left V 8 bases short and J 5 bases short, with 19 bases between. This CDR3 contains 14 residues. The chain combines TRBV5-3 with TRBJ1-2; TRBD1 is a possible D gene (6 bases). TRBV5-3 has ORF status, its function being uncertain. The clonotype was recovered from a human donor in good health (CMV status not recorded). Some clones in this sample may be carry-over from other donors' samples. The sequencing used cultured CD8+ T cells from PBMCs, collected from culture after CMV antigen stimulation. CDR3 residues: CASSRDTTIYGYTF. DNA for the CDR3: TGTGCCAGCAGCCGGGACACAACAATTTATGGCTACACCTTC.